The 9 T cell receptor beta chains listed next were all sequenced from one sample in a study of T-cell memory formation after mild COVID-19. Each CDR3 protein is one row after TCRdb ran MiXCR on the 5' RACE reads. Of 250,000 to 400,000 distinct CDR3 sequences listed, more than 13% are singletons. Specimen: PBMCs or a T cell subset sorted from them (not recorded which). These receptors were taken from a man between 18 and 35 years old who had mild COVID-19 (a few samples of this study predate the infection). Cell type and time point are not known.

The chain carries TRBV7-9 and TRBJ1-1; D might be TRBD1 (5 bases). Germline V lookup: CDR1 SEHNR, CDR2 FQNEAQ (reference sequence). With 0 bases removed from V and 3 bases from J, the gap between germline ends came to 17 bases. The CDR3 extends over 17 amino acids. In DNA, the CDR3 is TGTGCCAGCAGCTTAGCGAGGGTTCAGGGCTTCTACACTGAAGCTTTCTTT. It codes for CASSLARVQGFYTEAFF. Complete variable domain (other parts from reference TRBV7-9 and TRBJ1-1): DTGVSQNPRHKITKRGQNVTFRCDPISEHNRLYWYRQTLGQGPEFLTYFQNEAQLEKSRLLSDRFSAERPKGSFSTLEIQRTEQGDSAMYLCASSLARVQGFYTEAFFGQGTRLTVV.

Many counts were recorded for this clonotype. The chain combines TRBV27 with TRBJ2-2; 10 bases agree with TRBD2. The CDR3 loop spans 14 amino acids. J lost 5 bases, V lost 9 bases, and 6 bases had no gene match. CDR1 is MNHEY, CDR2 SMNVEV, per germline (reference sequence). The CDR3 region is CASQRGGGTGELFF. CDR3 DNA: TGTGCCAGTCAGCGGGGGGGAGGGACCGGGGAGCTGTTTTTT.

This clonotype came up many times. The CDR3 sequence is CASHPWGEEETQYF. CDR3 nucleotides: TGTGCCAGCCATCCTTGGGGAGAGGAAGAGACCCAGTACTTC. The chain uses TRBV6-2 or TRBV6-3 and TRBJ2-5; possible D gene TRBD2, 5 bases. This CDR3 is built from 14 residues. CDR1 is MNHEY and CDR2 is SVGEGT in the germline V gene. V dropped 8 bases and J dropped 3 bases, with 16 bases sitting between them.

There are a few counts of this clonotype. The chain employs TRBV6-5 and TRBJ2-7; D is possibly TRBD1 (7 bases). Germline CDR1 MNHEY, CDR2 SVGAGI. V shed 4 bases and J shed 4 bases, with 14 bases lying between them. The CDR3 is 14 amino acids. This chain's CDR3 is CASSSYRGGYEQYF. In DNA form, the CDR3 reads TGTGCCAGCAGTTCCTACAGGGGAGGATACGAGCAGTACTTC.

This clonotype was picked up many times. V usage is TRBV5-1 and J usage is TRBJ2-5; D possibly corresponds to TRBD2 (6 bases). There are 15 residues in the CDR3. Trimming cost V 2 bases and J 3 bases, with 14 bases left between them. CDR1 SGHRS and CDR2 YFSETQ come from the germline V gene. The CDR3 DNA is TGCGCCAGCAGCTTACTTCCGGGAGTCAAAGAGACCCAGTACTTC. This codes for CASSLLPGVKETQYF.

To note about this clonotype: A read error may produce the germline difference seen at one junction end. The chain combines TRBV7-7 with TRBJ2-3, with unresolved D. CDR3 length: 15 amino acids. CDR1 SSHAT and CDR2 FNYEAQ come from the germline V gene (reference sequence). CDR3 sequence: CASSFGTSSTDTQYF. As DNA, the CDR3 is TGTGCTAGCAGCTTTGGCACCTCTAGCACAGATACGCAGTATTTT.

This clonotype was seen repeatedly, ten times or more. V is TRBV7-6 and J is TRBJ2-6; unclear D gene. The CDR3 runs to 13 residues. Germline assignment: CDR1 SGHVS and CDR2 FNYEAQ. Trimming removed 2 bases at V and 2 bases at J, with 1 base between. The CDR3 nucleotides read TGTGCCAGCAGCTTAACTGGGGCCAACGTCCTGACTTTC. This translates into CASSLTGANVLTF.

This chain uses TRBV7-2 with TRBJ2-2, with 12 bases that match TRBD2. Germline loops: CDR1 SGHTA, CDR2 FQGNSA. The V and J ends lost 1 base and 8 bases, in that order; junction bases with no gene match: 2. This CDR3 is built from 15 residues. This chain's CDR3 is CASSLGLAGEGELFF. The CDR3 DNA follows: TGTGCCAGCAGCTTAGGACTAGCGGGGGAGGGGGAGCTGTTTTTT.

This clonotype came up a few times. This chain joins TRBV7-2 and TRBJ2-4; the D gene is possibly TRBD1 (6 bases). CDR1 is SGHTA and CDR2 is FQGNSA in the germline V gene. The V end lost 3 bases, the J end lost 0 bases, and 15 bases lay between the germline ends. This CDR3 region has 17 residues. The CDR3 DNA follows: TGTGCCAGCAGCTTCCCACCCGGGACACTAGCCAAAAACATTCAGTACTTC. Protein product: CASSFPPGTLAKNIQYF.